These 31 T cell receptor beta chains were all obtained from the same sample, sequenced in a study of T-cell memory formation after mild COVID-19. From the 5' RACE reads, TCRdb called clonotypes with MiXCR, one entry per CDR3 protein. This sample carries 540,000 or so distinct CDR3 sequences, over 20% of them seen once, and the ten largest clones take around 12%. Sequences were obtained from PBMCs or a T cell subset sorted from them (not recorded which). The source is an adult woman who had mild COVID-19 (a few samples of this study predate the infection). Cell type and time point are not known.

This clonotype occurred a few times. The chain couples TRBV7-9 to TRBJ2-1; tentative D call: TRBD2 (6 bases). Germline-derived CDR1 and CDR2 are SEHNR and FQNEAQ (reference sequence). The germline V and J ends were trimmed by 8 bases and 8 bases, with 19 bases remaining between them. CDR3 size: 14 residues. Here the CDR3 DNA reads TGTGCCAGCCTCTTCAGGGACTCCCCCGATGAGCAGTTCTTC. Translating gives CASLFRDSPDEQFF.

This clonotype was seen only a few times. The chain combines TRBV20-1 with TRBJ1-2; 7 bases agree with TRBD1. Germline lookup yields CDR1 DFQATT and CDR2 SNEGSKA (reference sequence). The CDR3 has 14 amino acids. The J segment lost 2 bases and the V segment lost 2 bases, leaving 5 bases of the junction unmatched. The CDR3 DNA reads as TGCAGTGCTAGACCGGGACAGATGAACTATGGCTACACCTTC. Translated: CSARPGQMNYGYTF.

The chain couples TRBV12-3 or TRBV12-4 to TRBJ1-4; D remains unclear. Trimming removed 7 bases at V and 5 bases at J, with 14 bases between. CDR3 length: 14 residues. This CDR3 is CASTLRSPNEKLFF. CDR3 DNA sequence: TGTGCCAGCACCCTCAGGTCCCCAAATGAAAAACTGTTTTTT.

This clonotype was seen only a few times. V usage is TRBV2 and J usage is TRBJ2-7; maybe TRBD2 (6 bases). This CDR3 contains 15 residues. CDR1 and CDR2 (germline): SNHLY, FYNNEI. Trimming left V 4 bases short and J 2 bases short, with 15 bases between. The CDR3 protein is CASSGRGTPAYEQYF. CDR3 sequence (DNA): TGTGCCAGCAGTGGGAGGGGAACTCCTGCCTACGAGCAGTACTTC.

A few counts support this clonotype. The chain is built from TRBV6-1 and TRBJ2-2; D is possibly TRBD1 or TRBD2 (5 bases each). The V and J ends lost 3 bases and 3 bases respectively, with 17 bases between them. The germline V gene has CDR1 MNHNS and CDR2 SASEGT. The CDR3 totals 17 residues. The CDR3 loop reads CASSEGVGVMDTGELFF. The CDR3 DNA is TGTGCCAGCAGTGAGGGGGTAGGAGTGATGGACACCGGGGAGCTGTTTTTT.

This clonotype was counted at least ten times. The chain recombines TRBV20-1 with TRBJ2-7; D remains unclear. The CDR3 consists of 17 residues. Trimming cost V 0 bases and J 2 bases, with 20 bases left between them. In germline, CDR1 is DFQATT, CDR2 SNEGSKA (reference sequence). CDR3 DNA sequence: TGCAGTGCTAGAGATCTTTTCGGGTCGCCCGAAACCTACGAGCAGTACTTC. Translation gives CSARDLFGSPETYEQYF.

The chain recombines TRBV6-1 with TRBJ1-5; D not certain. The germline gives CDR1 MNHNS, CDR2 SASEGT. This CDR3 has 15 residues. V was cut by 8 bases and J by 6 bases, with 20 bases left in between. This CDR3 is CASLRQAGGSQPQHF. For the CDR3, the DNA is TGTGCCAGCTTGCGGCAGGCGGGTGGAAGTCAGCCCCAGCATTTT.

The rearrangement uses TRBV5-6 and TRBJ2-7; the match to TRBD2 covers 7 bases. Germline V gives CDR1 SGHDT, CDR2 YYEEEE. The V segment lost 1 base and the J segment 3 bases; nucleotides outside the gene matches: 4. This CDR3 spans 14 amino acids. The CDR3: CASSLIPGGYEQYF. The CDR3 coding sequence is TGTGCCAGCAGCTTGATCCCGGGGGGCTACGAGCAGTACTTC. Full variable domain (remainder filled in from reference TRBV5-6 and TRBJ2-7): DAGVTQSPTHLIKTRGQQVTLRCSPKSGHDTVSWYQQALGQGPQFIFQYYEEEERQRGNFPDRFSGHQFPNYSSELNVNALLLGDSALYLCASSLIPGGYEQYFGPGTRLTVT.

The V call is TRBV25-1, the J call TRBJ2-6; D gene ambiguous. Trimming left V 6 bases short and J 0 bases short, with 9 bases between. The CDR3 covers 15 residues. The V gene's germline CDR1 is MGHDK and CDR2 SYGVNS. CDR3 nucleotide sequence: TGTGCCAGCAGCACAGCGTACTCTGGGGCCAACGTCCTGACTTTC. Amino acid sequence: CASSTAYSGANVLTF.

This chain joins TRBV28 and TRBJ2-1; the match to TRBD2 covers 7 bases. The germline V gene has CDR1 MDHEN and CDR2 SYDVKM. The CDR3 is 15 residues long. Trimming removed 3 bases from V and 9 bases from J; junction bases left unmatched: 11. The CDR3 sequence: CASSFRGRAVSEQFF. The CDR3, as DNA: TGTGCCAGCAGTTTTCGAGGGAGGGCCGTGAGTGAGCAGTTCTTC.

This clonotype was counted between two and nine times. The V and J genes are TRBV18 and TRBJ1-1; 11 bases are shared with TRBD1. The ends lost 2 bases at V and 7 bases at J; junction bases unmatched: 3. The germline gives CDR1 KGHSH, CDR2 LQKENI. The CDR3 is made up of 14 amino acids. The chain's CDR3 is CASSPGQGAGEAFF. The CDR3, as DNA: TGTGCCAGCTCACCAGGACAGGGGGCCGGTGAAGCTTTCTTT.

This clonotype has more than one count but fewer than ten. The V gene is TRBV7-8, the J gene TRBJ1-1, with 7 bases fitting TRBD1. The CDR3 runs 13 residues. The germline CDR1 and CDR2 sequences are SGHVS and FQNEAQ. The V gene end was trimmed by 4 bases and the J gene end by 7 bases; junction bases not matched to a gene: 6. The CDR3 here is CASSSTGLGEAFF. The CDR3 nucleotides are TGTGCCAGCAGCTCGACAGGGCTCGGTGAAGCTTTCTTT.

This clonotype was recorded a few times. This rearrangement joins TRBV12-3 or TRBV12-4 to TRBJ1-5; D possibly corresponds to TRBD1 (6 bases). V was shortened by 3 bases and J by 6 bases, with 21 bases between the two germline ends. There are 17 residues in the CDR3. This CDR3 reads CASSLALGVGGGQPQHF. The CDR3 bases are TGTGCCAGCAGTTTGGCCCTCGGGGTGGGGGGCGGTCAGCCCCAGCATTTT.

This clonotype turned up a few times. This chain uses TRBV5-1 with TRBJ2-7, with 12 bases aligning to TRBD1. J was trimmed by 3 bases and V by 3 bases; bases with no gene match: 7. CDR1 and CDR2 from the germline V gene are SGHRS and YFSETQ. The CDR3 has 16 residues. The CDR3 reads CASSSPGQGAYYEQYF. In DNA, the CDR3 is TGCGCCAGCAGCTCCCCGGGACAGGGGGCTTACTACGAGCAGTACTTC.

This clonotype has a handful of counts. The chain carries TRBV7-9 and TRBJ1-2, with TRBD1 as a possible D gene (6 bases). From germline, CDR1 is SEHNR and CDR2 FQNEAQ (reference sequence). The V end was cut by 5 bases, the J end by 7 bases, with 17 bases between. The CDR3 is 14 residues long. The CDR3 region has the DNA TGTGCCAGCAGCACCGGGACATTAGAGTCTGGCTACACCTTC. It yields the protein CASSTGTLESGYTF.

This clonotype was detected a few times. J is TRBJ1-2 and V is TRBV4-1, with TRBD1 matching over 7 bases. CDR1 and CDR2 (germline): MGHRA, YSYEKL. The J segment lost 1 base and the V segment lost 1 base, leaving 9 bases of the junction unmatched. The CDR3 has 17 residues. CDR3 sequence (DNA): TGCGCCAGCAGCCAAGGATACAGGGGCAGGAATAACTATGGCTACACCTTC. Protein: CASSQGYRGRNNYGYTF.

This clonotype has a count of ten or more. The rearrangement links TRBV7-6 to TRBJ1-1, with TRBD1 matching 9 bases. The germline gives CDR1 SGHVS, CDR2 FNYEAQ. CDR3 length equals 15 residues. V was pared by 2 bases and J by 4 bases, with 5 bases of the junction left unmatched. The CDR3 spells CASSLYGTGSTEAFF. The CDR3 DNA follows: TGTGCCAGCAGCTTATACGGGACAGGGAGCACTGAAGCTTTCTTT.

A few counts support this clonotype. This chain links TRBV5-1 with TRBJ1-2, with a possible D match to TRBD1 (5 bases). The CDR3 contains 13 residues. The V end was cut by 7 bases, the J end by 2 bases, with 12 bases between. From germline, CDR1 is SGHRS and CDR2 YFSETQ. The CDR3 loop reads CASGDARNYGYTF. CDR3 DNA: TGCGCCAGCGGGGACGCCCGGAACTATGGCTACACCTTC.

In this sample, this clonotype turned up a few times. This chain connects TRBV3-1 to TRBJ1-2; D gene uncertain. The CDR3 extends over 15 amino acids. Trimming took 2 bases from V and 4 from J, leaving 14 bases between them. The V gene's germline CDR1 is LGHDT and CDR2 YNNKEL (reference sequence). For the CDR3, the DNA is TGTGCCAGCAGCCAACAGTACAACAGCCCCTATGGCTACACCTTC. Encoded protein: CASSQQYNSPYGYTF.

The chain carries TRBV2 and TRBJ2-3, with TRBD2 as a possible D gene (5 bases). The CDR3 extends over 14 amino acids. Per germline, CDR1 SNHLY and CDR2 FYNNEI. V lost 3 bases and J lost 0, with 7 bases in between. The CDR3 sequence: CASSDERSTDTQYF. CDR3 DNA: TGTGCCAGCAGTGACGAGCGGAGCACAGATACGCAGTATTTT.

This clonotype was seen more than once but under ten times. The chain is built from TRBV5-1 and TRBJ2-2; D is unclear. CDR3 length: 14 residues. The germline gives CDR1 SGHRS, CDR2 YFSETQ. V lost 4 bases and J lost 5, with 12 bases in between. In nucleotides, the CDR3 is TGCGCCAGCAGCCACGATCGGCCGACCGGGGAGCTGTTTTTT. The encoded protein is CASSHDRPTGELFF.

The V call is TRBV7-2, the J call TRBJ2-4, with D uncertain. V was shortened by 7 bases and J by 0 bases, with 7 bases between the two germline ends. Looked up from germline, CDR1 is SGHTA and CDR2 is FQGNSA. This CDR3 is 13 amino acids long. The CDR3 DNA sequence: TGTGCCAGCACAGGCTTAGCCAAAAACATTCAGTACTTC. This codes for CASTGLAKNIQYF.

In its sample, this clonotype was seen a few times. The V gene is TRBV5-1, the J gene TRBJ2-2; D tentatively reads TRBD1 or TRBD2 (6 bases each). Deletions cut 7 bases from V and 4 bases from J, with 14 bases between. The CDR3 spans 14 residues. Per germline, CDR1 SGHRS and CDR2 YFSETQ. The CDR3 DNA sequence: TGCGCCAGCCAAGCCGGGGGCGCCACCGGGGAGCTGTTTTTT. Amino acid sequence: CASQAGGATGELFF.

The chain joins TRBV5-1 to TRBJ1-3; D gene unclear. The CDR3 contains 16 residues. With 4 bases removed from V and 0 bases from J, the gap between germline ends came to 14 bases. Germline CDR1 reads SGHRS; CDR2 reads YFSETQ. The CDR3: CASSREQTYSGNTIYF. The DNA for the CDR3 is TGCGCCAGCAGCAGAGAACAAACCTACTCTGGAAACACCATATATTTT.

This clonotype was seen a few times. The chain recombines TRBV12-3 or TRBV12-4 with TRBJ2-2, with D tentatively TRBD2 (5 bases). This CDR3 comprises 17 residues. V was pared by 7 bases and J by 2 bases, with 20 bases between. The CDR3 region has the DNA TGTGCCAGCACCCTAGATGGAGGTTTTTTAAACACCGGGGAGCTGTTTTTT. Translation: CASTLDGGFLNTGELFF.

This clonotype occurred a few times. This chain uses TRBV19 with TRBJ2-7; TRBD2 is a possible D gene (7 bases). Trimming removed 5 bases at V and 2 bases at J, with 16 bases between. CDR3 size: 15 residues. Germline V lookup: CDR1 LNHDA, CDR2 SQIVND (reference sequence). The CDR3 sequence is CASSPQGGGTYEQYF. The CDR3 DNA sequence: TGTGCCAGTAGTCCTCAAGGGGGGGGGACCTACGAGCAGTACTTC.

The V call is TRBV6-5, the J call TRBJ1-1, with D unresolved. Germline V gives CDR1 MNHEY, CDR2 SVGAGI. Trimming removed 6 bases from V and 4 bases from J, with 9 bases in between. This CDR3 comprises 12 residues. In DNA, the CDR3 is TGTGCCAGCAGCGCGGCGGGCACTGAAGCTTTCTTT. This encodes CASSAAGTEAFF.

The rearrangement joins TRBV19 to TRBJ2-2, with D tentatively TRBD2 (5 bases). The V end lost 10 bases, the J end lost 1 base, and 22 bases lay between the germline ends. From germline, CDR1 is LNHDA and CDR2 SQIVND (reference sequence). The CDR3 runs 17 residues. The CDR3 reads CATEGRWRVENTGELFF. In DNA form, the CDR3 reads TGTGCCACCGAGGGTAGGTGGCGGGTTGAGAACACCGGGGAGCTGTTTTTT.

This clonotype was observed a few times. This chain uses TRBV7-8 with TRBJ1-2; a weak D match, TRBD1 (5 bases). Trimming removed 1 base from V and 1 base from J, with 13 bases in between. Per germline, CDR1 SGHVS and CDR2 FQNEAQ. The CDR3 is 16 amino acids. The CDR3 sequence is CASSLEAGTLNYGYTF. The CDR3 bases are TGTGCCAGCAGCTTAGAGGCAGGGACCCTTAACTATGGCTACACCTTC.

This clonotype was recorded a few times. The V gene is TRBV27, the J gene TRBJ2-3; weak D call: TRBD2 (5 bases). This CDR3 has 18 amino acids. Trimming cost V 0 bases and J 2 bases, with 18 bases left between them. Germline V lookup: CDR1 MNHEY, CDR2 SMNVEV (reference sequence). The DNA of the CDR3 is TGTGCCAGCAGTTTATCGCCGACTCCCTCGGGGATCACAGATACGCAGTATTTT. Amino acids: CASSLSPTPSGITDTQYF.

The chain joins TRBV12-3 or TRBV12-4 to TRBJ2-5; D assignment may be TRBD1 or TRBD2 (6 bases each). The CDR3 loop spans 14 amino acids. Trimming shortened V by 5 bases and J by 4 bases, and 14 bases separated the two germline ends. In DNA, the CDR3 is TGTGCCAGCAGTCGGCGCCGGGGGCCAGAGACCCAGTACTTC. Translating gives CASSRRRGPETQYF.